The present T cell receptor (beta chain) was sequenced within a study of blood T cell repertoires in COVID-19. The germline gives CDR1 SGHNT, CDR2 YENEEA. The CDR3 contains 13 residues. Trimming at V came to 5 bases and at J to 6 bases, leaving 2 bases not matched to a gene. Residents of approximately 25 US areas, aged about 18 to 95 years, made up the participants. Allocation to cohorts depended on clinical history reported by the participants. In the original workflow: Estimated nucleated cell counts came from reference gene primer amplification. Sequencing used immunoSEQ multiplex PCR; TCRdb keeps in-frame clones, though not all of them. V, J and clone size reflect that table, while D and trimming were determined from the DNA. The table lists fewer than 500,000 clones, around 87% of them singletons.

This clonotype was obtained from a woman aged 25 to 39 with acute COVID-19. The V and J genes are TRBV11-3 and TRBJ1-2, with 11 bases that match TRBD1. Sequencing was done on a sample of PBMCs or T cells enriched from blood (not recorded which). The CDR3 loop reads CASSRTGGDGYTF. The CDR3 DNA sequence: TGTGCCAGCAGCCGGACAGGGGGCGATGGCTACACCTTC.